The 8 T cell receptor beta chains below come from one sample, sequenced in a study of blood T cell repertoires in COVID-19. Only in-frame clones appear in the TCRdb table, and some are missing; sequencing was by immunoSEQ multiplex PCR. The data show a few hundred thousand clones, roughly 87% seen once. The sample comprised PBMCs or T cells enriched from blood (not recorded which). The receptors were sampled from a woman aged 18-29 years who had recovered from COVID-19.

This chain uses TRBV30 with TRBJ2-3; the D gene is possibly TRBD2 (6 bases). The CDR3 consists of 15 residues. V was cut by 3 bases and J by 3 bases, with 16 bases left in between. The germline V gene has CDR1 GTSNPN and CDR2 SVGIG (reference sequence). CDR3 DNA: TGTGCCTGGAGACTGGCGGGGATCGAAACAGATACGCAGTATTTT. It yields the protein CAWRLAGIETDTQYF.

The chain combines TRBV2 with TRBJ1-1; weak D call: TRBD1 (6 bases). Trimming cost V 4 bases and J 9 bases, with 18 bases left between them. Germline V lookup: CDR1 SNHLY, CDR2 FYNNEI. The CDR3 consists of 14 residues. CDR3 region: CASSVAVGGVQAFF. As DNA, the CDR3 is TGTGCCAGCAGTGTGGCTGTAGGGGGGGTCCAAGCTTTCTTT.

CDR3 sequence (DNA): TGTGCCAGCAGCAGGCTAGCGGGGGGTTCTGTGGCTGATACGCAGTATTTT. Translating gives CASSRLAGGSVADTQYF. The chain joins TRBV7-3 to TRBJ2-3; 11 bases are a match to TRBD2. The trim removed 5 bases at V and 6 bases at J, leaving 13 bases unmatched. The CDR3 totals 17 residues. Germline CDR1 and CDR2: SGHTA and FQGTGA.

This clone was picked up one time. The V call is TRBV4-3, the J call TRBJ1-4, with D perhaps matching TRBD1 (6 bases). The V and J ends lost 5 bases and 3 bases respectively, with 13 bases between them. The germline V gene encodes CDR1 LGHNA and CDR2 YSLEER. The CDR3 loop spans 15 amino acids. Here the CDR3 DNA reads TGCGCCAGCAGCTTTACAGGGACCTCTAATGAAAAACTGTTTTTT. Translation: CASSFTGTSNEKLFF.

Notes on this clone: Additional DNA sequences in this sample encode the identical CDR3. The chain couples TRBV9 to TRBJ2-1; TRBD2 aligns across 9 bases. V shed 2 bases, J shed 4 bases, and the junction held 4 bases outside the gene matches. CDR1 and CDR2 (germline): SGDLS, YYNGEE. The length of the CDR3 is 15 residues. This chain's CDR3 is CASSVRGGSYNEQFF. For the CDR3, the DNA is TGTGCCAGCAGCGTGCGGGGGGGTTCATACAATGAGCAGTTCTTC.

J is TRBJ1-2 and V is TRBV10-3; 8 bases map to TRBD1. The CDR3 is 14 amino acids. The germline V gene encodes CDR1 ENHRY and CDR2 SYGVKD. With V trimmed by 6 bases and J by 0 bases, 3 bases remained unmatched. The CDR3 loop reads CAISPQGANYGYTF. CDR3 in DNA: TGTGCCATCAGCCCACAGGGGGCTAACTATGGCTACACCTTC.

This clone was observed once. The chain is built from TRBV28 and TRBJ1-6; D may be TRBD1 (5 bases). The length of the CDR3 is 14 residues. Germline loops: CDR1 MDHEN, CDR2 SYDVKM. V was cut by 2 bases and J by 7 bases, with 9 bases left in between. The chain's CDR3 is CASSLRQFNSPLHF. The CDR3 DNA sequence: TGTGCCAGCAGTTTAAGACAGTTCAATTCACCCCTCCACTTT.

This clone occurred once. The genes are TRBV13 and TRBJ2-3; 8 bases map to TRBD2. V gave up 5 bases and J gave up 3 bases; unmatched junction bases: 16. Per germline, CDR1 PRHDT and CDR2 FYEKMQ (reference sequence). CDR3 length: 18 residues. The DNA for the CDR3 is TGTGCCAGCAGCCTCTTCCGAGGACTAGCTGACGGTACAGATACGCAGTATTTT. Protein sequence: CASSLFRGLADGTDTQYF.